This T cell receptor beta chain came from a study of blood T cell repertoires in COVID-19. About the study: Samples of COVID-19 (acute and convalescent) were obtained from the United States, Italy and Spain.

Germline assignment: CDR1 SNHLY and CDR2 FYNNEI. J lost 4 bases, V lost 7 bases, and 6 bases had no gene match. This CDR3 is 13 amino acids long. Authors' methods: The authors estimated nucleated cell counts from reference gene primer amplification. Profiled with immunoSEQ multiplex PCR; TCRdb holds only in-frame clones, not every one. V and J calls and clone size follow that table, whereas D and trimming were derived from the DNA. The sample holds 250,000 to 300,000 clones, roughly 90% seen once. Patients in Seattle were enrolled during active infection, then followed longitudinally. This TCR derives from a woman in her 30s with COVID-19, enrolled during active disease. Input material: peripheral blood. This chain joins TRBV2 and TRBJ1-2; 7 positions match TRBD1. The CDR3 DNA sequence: TGTGCCAGCATGAGCAGGGGGGTCTATGGCTACACCTTC. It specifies CASMSRGVYGYTF.